One and the same sample provided the 15 T cell receptor beta chains below, sequenced in a study of shared clonotypes between healthy human individuals. Sequenced by immunoSEQ multiplex PCR; TCRdb stores in-frame clones only, minus some. The data hold more than 2,000,000 clones, with around nine tenths observed a single time. The sequenced material came from naive CD4+ T cells sorted from blood. Subset noted: CD45RA+ positively selected. Receptors were obtained from a man aged 18 to 35 in good health.

This sequence joins TRBV18 and TRBJ2-1; D call uncertain. CDR1 KGHSH and CDR2 LQKENI come from the germline V gene. The CDR3 contains 14 residues. V was trimmed by 3 bases and J by 7 bases, leaving 13 bases between them. The CDR3 nucleotides read TGTGCCAGCTCACCGGTTCCGCCCTCGAATGAGCAGTTCTTC. It yields the protein CASSPVPPSNEQFF.

The chain recombines TRBV7-6 with TRBJ2-5, with 10 bases that match TRBD2. Germline CDR1 reads SGHVS; CDR2 reads FNYEAQ. The CDR3 covers 15 residues. V shed 1 base, J shed 5 bases, and the junction held 4 bases outside the gene matches. The CDR3, as DNA: TGTGCCAGCAGCTTAGTCCTAGCGGGGGCGGAGACCCAGTACTTC. Translating it yields CASSLVLAGAETQYF.

The CDR3 sequence: CASSAVGGSYGYTF. The CDR3 DNA sequence: TGTGCCAGTAGTGCGGTCGGGGGCAGCTATGGCTACACCTTC. This chain links TRBV19 with TRBJ1-2; a weak D match, TRBD1 (6 bases). Looked up from germline, CDR1 is LNHDA and CDR2 is SQIVND (reference sequence). The CDR3 is made up of 14 amino acids. V was cut by 5 bases and J by 4 bases, with 14 bases left in between.

The chain links TRBV5-1 to TRBJ2-5; 7 bases are shared with TRBD1. The length of the CDR3 is 14 residues. Germline loops: CDR1 SGHRS, CDR2 YFSETQ. The trim removed 3 bases at V and 4 bases at J, leaving 6 bases unmatched. CDR3 loop: CASSWGTERETQYF. DNA of the CDR3: TGCGCCAGCAGCTGGGGGACAGAGCGAGAGACCCAGTACTTC.

This chain links TRBV2 with TRBJ1-4; 9 bases agree with TRBD1. Looked up from germline, CDR1 is SNHLY and CDR2 is FYNNEI. Germline trimming cut 4 bases from V and 5 bases from J; bases unmatched to any gene: 8. This CDR3 contains 16 residues. This chain's CDR3 is CASSVNPGQGNEKLFF. The DNA of the CDR3 is TGTGCCAGCAGTGTAAACCCGGGACAGGGAAATGAAAAACTGTTTTTT. Supplemented by reference TRBV2 and TRBJ1-4, the full variable domain reads EPEVTQTPSHQVTQMGQEVILRCVPISNHLYFYWYRQILGQKVEFLVSFYNNEISEKSEIFDDQFSVERPDGSNFTLKIRSTKLEDSAMYFCASSVNPGQGNEKLFFGSGTQLSVL.

The sample holds one count of this clone. This chain links TRBV20-1 with TRBJ1-1; tentatively, D is TRBD1 (6 bases). From germline, CDR1 is DFQATT and CDR2 SNEGSKA (reference sequence). The CDR3 loop spans 11 amino acids. V dropped 8 bases and J dropped 4 bases, with 11 bases sitting between them. This CDR3 is CSPGDGTEAFF. CDR3 in DNA: TGCAGTCCAGGGGACGGCACTGAAGCTTTCTTT.

A single count supports this clone. This chain joins TRBV7-2 and TRBJ1-1; D is undetermined. V was trimmed by 0 bases and J by 0 bases, leaving 14 bases between them. CDR3 length: 17 amino acids. Germline V gene lookup returns CDR1 SGHTA and CDR2 FQGNSA. Written as DNA, the CDR3 is TGTGCCAGCAGCTTAGCTGGGATCGCTCACATGAACACTGAAGCTTTCTTT. Protein: CASSLAGIAHMNTEAFF.

This sequence joins TRBV10-1 and TRBJ2-2, with D possibly matching TRBD1 (5 bases). The CDR3 runs to 14 residues. V lost 2 bases and J 7 bases, leaving 11 bases between the germline ends. From germline, CDR1 is WNHNN and CDR2 SYGVQD (reference sequence). Here the CDR3 DNA reads TGCGCCAGCAGTGAGGAGCAGGGTCACGGGGAGCTGTTTTTT. Protein sequence: CASSEEQGHGELFF.

The chain couples TRBV7-9 to TRBJ2-3; 13 nucleotides line up with TRBD2. The CDR3 totals 16 residues. Per the germline V gene, CDR1 is SEHNR and CDR2 is FQNEAQ (reference sequence). V gave up 5 bases and J gave up 4 bases; unmatched junction bases: 6. The CDR3 sequence is CASSRGLAGVSDTQYF. The CDR3 nucleotides are TGTGCCAGCAGCCGCGGACTAGCGGGAGTCTCAGATACGCAGTATTTT.

This clone appeared once. J is TRBJ2-7 and V is TRBV18; TRBD1 matches 11 bases. After removal of 3 bases from V and 0 bases from J, the junction contained 4 bases not matched to a gene. CDR3 length: 16 amino acids. Germline V gene data show CDR1 as KGHSH and CDR2 as LQKENI. The CDR3 bases are TGTGCCAGCTCACCGAGGACAGGGGGCAGCTCCTACGAGCAGTACTTC. Its translation: CASSPRTGGSSYEQYF.

Regarding this clone: Other DNA sequences in this specimen translate into the identical CDR3. V gene TRBV6-5 combines with J gene TRBJ1-2, with D unresolved. CDR1 MNHEY and CDR2 SVGAGI come from the germline V gene. The V and J ends lost 0 bases and 2 bases respectively, with 4 bases between them. This CDR3 region has 13 residues. The CDR3 DNA reads TGTGCCAGCAGTTACTCAAGAAACTATGGCTACACCTTC. This codes for CASSYSRNYGYTF.

Concerning this clone: At the DNA level, this CDR3 is encoded by other sequences in the same sample as well. The chain couples TRBV10-3 to TRBJ2-3; 10 bases fit TRBD2. The CDR3 covers 14 residues. Per the germline V gene, CDR1 is ENHRY and CDR2 is SYGVKD. V gave up 6 bases and J gave up 1 base; unmatched junction bases: 1. This chain's CDR3 is CAIRGTSGTDTQYF. In DNA form, the CDR3 reads TGTGCCATCAGGGGGACTAGCGGCACAGATACGCAGTATTTT.

This clone was seen a single time. V and J are TRBV7-9 and TRBJ1-2; D not certain. V lost 5 bases and J 3 bases, leaving 13 bases between the germline ends. This CDR3 region has 14 residues. Germline CDR1 reads SEHNR; CDR2 reads FQNEAQ (reference sequence). CDR3 nucleotide sequence: TGTGCCAGCAGCATCCGGGCGCCCGACTATGGCTACACCTTC. Protein product: CASSIRAPDYGYTF. The complete variable domain, with remaining parts taken from reference TRBV7-9 and TRBJ1-2, reads DTGVSQNPRHKITKRGQNVTFRCDPISEHNRLYWYRQTLGQGPEFLTYFQNEAQLEKSRLLSDRFSAERPKGSFSTLEIQRTEQGDSAMYLCASSIRAPDYGYTFGSGTRLTVV.

Concerning this clone: Different DNA sequences within this sample yield the same CDR3. CDR3 nucleotides: TGTGCCAGCTCACCACCTGGACCCACAGATACGCAGTATTTT. Translated: CASSPPGPTDTQYF. This chain uses TRBV18 with TRBJ2-3, with D unresolved. V was shortened by 0 bases and J by 2 bases, with 6 bases between the two germline ends. Germline values: CDR1 KGHSH, CDR2 LQKENI. This CDR3 has 14 residues.

The rearrangement joins TRBV10-3 to TRBJ1-1; 7 bases line up with TRBD1. Germline V gives CDR1 ENHRY, CDR2 SYGVKD. This CDR3 spans 15 amino acids. The V and J ends lost 6 bases and 1 base, in that order; junction bases with no gene match: 8. The CDR3 DNA reads TGTGCCATCAGGGGGATCGGGACAGCGAACACTGAAGCTTTCTTT. Residues: CAIRGIGTANTEAFF.